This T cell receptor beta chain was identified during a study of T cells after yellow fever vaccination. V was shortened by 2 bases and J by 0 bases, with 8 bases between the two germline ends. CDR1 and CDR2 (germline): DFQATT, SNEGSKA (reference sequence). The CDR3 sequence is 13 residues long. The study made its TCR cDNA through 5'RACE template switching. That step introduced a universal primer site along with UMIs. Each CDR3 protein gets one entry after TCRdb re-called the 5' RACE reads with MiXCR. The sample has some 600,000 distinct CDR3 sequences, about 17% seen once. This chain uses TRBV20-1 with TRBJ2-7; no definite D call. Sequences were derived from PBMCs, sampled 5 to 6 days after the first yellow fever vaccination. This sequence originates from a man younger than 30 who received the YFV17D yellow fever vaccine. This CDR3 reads CSARPEISYEQYF. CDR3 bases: TGCAGTGCTAGACCCGAGATCTCCTACGAGCAGTACTTC.